In this sample, the clone carrying this TCR beta chain turned up a few times. The antigen is not known. Distinct nucleotide sequences in the sample also encode this CDR3. The data stem from a study of beta chain features in type 1 diabetes. Overall study context: When patients were set against healthy donors, age, gender and cell yields were similar.

Once sorted, every population was more than 95% pure. V shed 4 bases and J shed 7 bases, with 11 bases lying between them. The CDR3 loop spans 14 amino acids. CDR1 MDHEN and CDR2 SYDVKM come from the germline V gene. Whole-study results and caveats: Among all four CD4+ subsets, Type 1 diabetes patients had TCRB CDR3s that were moderately but significantly shorter. VDJ junctions in type 1 diabetes patients carried more deletions and fewer insertions. Any PCR bias toward short templates would affect both groups alike.

The sequenced template was cDNA made from the entire isolated RNA. Measured with immunoSEQ multiplex PCR; TCRdb has only the in-frame clones, and not every one. The table lists roughly 180,000 clones, approximately 8.1% of them singletons. The sample comprised central memory CD4+ T cells from blood. The chain recombines TRBV28 with TRBJ1-6; D not resolved. The receptor was isolated from a woman aged 35 to 49 with type 1 diabetes. CDR3 region: CASSSSQVNSPLHF. The DNA of the CDR3 is TGTGCCAGCAGTTCGAGCCAAGTGAATTCACCCCTCCACTTT.